The sequence of this T cell receptor beta chain was determined in a study of cytomegalovirus exposure and HLA in healthy donors. Study-wide findings and caveats: Cytomegalovirus-associated TCR beta chains were listed, numbering under 200.

Primers: 60 Vbeta forward and 13 Jbeta reverse. This table comes from immunoSEQ multiplex PCR, and its TCRdb copy is limited to in-frame clones, with some not included. This table has 180,000 or so clones, around 80% appearing once. The germline gives CDR1 GTSNPN, CDR2 SVGIG (reference sequence). CDR3 length equals 13 residues. The V gene end was trimmed by 7 bases and the J gene end by 7 bases; junction bases not matched to a gene: 9. Turning to this clone: No antigen is known for it.

This chain connects TRBV30 to TRBJ1-4; TRBD1 matches 7 bases. The TCR comes from a young man in good health and CMV-seronegative. Sequenced: PBMCs. The DNA for the CDR3 is TGTGCCTTCTTCAAGACAGGGTTTGAAAAACTGTTTTTT. Translation: CAFFKTGFEKLFF. Full variable domain (missing parts from reference TRBV30 and TRBJ1-4): SQTIHQWPATLVQPVGSPLSLECTVEGTSNPNLYWYRQAAGRGLQLLFYSVGIGQISSEVPQNLSASRPQDRQFILSSKKLLLSDSGFYLCAFFKTGFEKLFFGSGTQLSVL.